Below are 16 T cell receptor beta chains sequenced from a single sample in a study of vaccination and CD4 T cells after COVID-19. No cognate antigen is known for these TCRs. Cultured CD4+ T-cell DNA underwent Oncomine TCR Beta short-read sequencing. TCRdb processed the PCR reads anew with MiXCR; each CDR3 protein has one entry. The table has just over 20,000 distinct CDR3 sequences, about three quarters seen once. Treatment described: roughly nine-day PBMC culture with coronavirus spike peptide pools or control peptides (ViraFEST assay). The specimen sequenced was CD4+ T cells from blood, cultured in vitro. All receptors come from a human donor who had recovered from COVID-19.

The chain employs TRBV19 and TRBJ2-7, with 8 bases fitting TRBD2. Trimming took 4 bases from V and 1 from J; bases not matched to a gene: 3. CDR1 and CDR2 (germline): LNHDA, SQIVND (reference sequence). The CDR3 sequence is 14 residues long. As DNA, the CDR3 is TGTGCCAGTAGTAGACTAGCGCGATCCTACGAGCAGTACTTC. Translation: CASSRLARSYEQYF.

This clonotype has only a few counts. The chain has TRBV24-1 and TRBJ1-3; no clear D gene. Germline-derived CDR1 and CDR2 are KGHDR and SFDVKD. CDR3 length equals 13 residues. V lost 9 bases to trimming and J lost 0 bases, with 8 bases between them. The CDR3 spells CATGTSSGNTIYF. The CDR3 bases are TGTGCCACCGGAACTAGCTCTGGAAACACCATATATTTT.

Of note for this clonotype: Relative to the germline gene, one junction end is altered; a read error may explain this. The V gene is TRBV28, the J gene TRBJ1-1; tentative D call: TRBD1 (6 bases). The germline gives CDR1 MDHEN, CDR2 SYDVKM. The CDR3 is 15 amino acids. The CDR3 spells CASTSGGAQNAEAFF. In nucleotides, the CDR3 is TGTGCCAGCACCAGTGGGGGCGCCCAGAACGCTGAAGCTTTCTTT. The full variable domain, its missing parts supplied by reference TRBV28 and TRBJ1-1, is DVKVTQSSRYLVKRTGEKVFLECVQDMDHENMFWYRQDPGLGLRLIYFSYDVKMKEKGDIPEGYSVSREKKERFSLILESASTNQTSMYLCASTSGGAQNAEAFFGQGTRLTVV.

There are a few counts of this clonotype. J is TRBJ1-2 and V is TRBV30; 7 bases agree with TRBD1. The CDR3 contains 16 residues. Per the germline V gene, CDR1 is GTSNPN and CDR2 is SVGIG (reference sequence). Unmatched junction bases numbered 12, after V lost 3 bases and J lost 2 bases. As DNA, the CDR3 is TGTGCCTGGAGCCACCTACCCGGGACAGAAAACTATGGCTACACCTTC. Protein: CAWSHLPGTENYGYTF.

This clonotype was observed a few times. Written as DNA, the CDR3 is TGTGCCAGCAGTTACTATTCGCCCATTACCCTAGCGGGAGTCTACGTGAGGACAGATACGCAGTATTTT. This translates into CASSYYSPITLAGVYVRTDTQYF. The chain employs TRBV6-5 and TRBJ2-3; 10 bases match TRBD2. The CDR3 contains 23 residues. Germline assignment: CDR1 MNHEY and CDR2 SVGAGI. V lost 1 base, J lost 3 bases, and 25 bases stayed unmatched.

The V and J genes are TRBV6-5 and TRBJ1-2; D ambiguous. The germline gives CDR1 MNHEY, CDR2 SVGAGI. With 0 bases removed from V and 2 bases from J, the gap between germline ends came to 4 bases. The CDR3 is 13 residues long. The CDR3 sequence: CASSYSGNYGYTF. CDR3 bases: TGTGCCAGCAGTTACTCAGGGAACTATGGCTACACCTTC.

The chain links TRBV28 to TRBJ2-2; D unclear. Germline V gene sequence: CDR1 MDHEN, CDR2 SYDVKM. The CDR3 is made up of 15 amino acids. V was clipped by 8 bases and J by 4 bases, with 17 bases between them. CDR3: CASEPPGRVTGELFF. CDR3 coding DNA: TGTGCCAGCGAGCCTCCGGGTAGGGTCACCGGGGAGCTGTTTTTT.

J is TRBJ1-2 and V is TRBV28; 9 bases line up with TRBD1. The J segment lost 6 bases and the V segment lost 5 bases, leaving 4 bases of the junction unmatched. Germline V lookup: CDR1 MDHEN, CDR2 SYDVKM. The CDR3 spans 13 residues. CDR3 in amino acids: CASSNYRGHGYTF. DNA for the CDR3: TGTGCCAGCAGTAACTACAGGGGGCATGGCTACACCTTC.

This chain uses TRBV30 with TRBJ1-5, with D tentatively TRBD1 (6 bases). Trimming stripped 2 bases from V and 7 bases from J, with 12 bases between. Germline CDR1 reads GTSNPN; CDR2 reads SVGIG (reference sequence). There are 13 residues in the CDR3. The CDR3 nucleotides are TGTGCCTGGAGTTTTAGGGGGGGACAGCCCCAGCATTTT. It translates to CAWSFRGGQPQHF.

The rearrangement uses TRBV7-6 and TRBJ1-1, with a weak D call TRBD1 (6 bases). Trimming took 4 bases from V and 0 from J, leaving 6 bases between them. Germline V gives CDR1 SGHVS, CDR2 FNYEAQ. This CDR3 spans 13 amino acids. CDR3: CASSWTVNTEAFF. CDR3 sequence (DNA): TGTGCCAGCAGCTGGACAGTGAACACTGAAGCTTTCTTT.

This chain links TRBV29-1 with TRBJ2-7, with a tentative D call TRBD1 (5 bases). The germline V and J ends were trimmed by 6 bases and 4 bases, with 22 bases remaining between them. Germline lookup yields CDR1 SQVTM and CDR2 ANQGSEA. This CDR3 region has 15 residues. The CDR3 region is CSVPIVGHAAYEQYF. For the CDR3, the DNA is TGCAGCGTCCCTATCGTTGGACACGCGGCTTACGAGCAGTACTTC.

The chain couples TRBV27 to TRBJ2-1; a possible D gene is TRBD1 (6 bases). Judging by the DNA end, TRBJ2-5 fits better; the J call may be wrong. Germline assignment: CDR1 MNHEY and CDR2 SMNVEV (reference sequence). The CDR3 is 14 residues long. CDR3 loop: CASSRQVPGETQYF. The CDR3 region has the DNA TGTGCCAGCAGTCGACAGGTTCCCGGAGAGACCCAGTACTTC.

This clonotype was observed a few times. The chain uses TRBV7-2 and TRBJ2-5; D remains unclear. Germline CDR1 SGHTA, CDR2 FQGNSA. The CDR3 extends over 15 amino acids. Trimming pared 1 base from V and 0 bases from J, leaving 9 bases between. The CDR3 DNA reads as TGTGCCAGCAGCTTAGTCGCCAACAACCAAGAGACCCAGTACTTC. This codes for CASSLVANNQETQYF.

This clonotype was observed a handful of times. The genes are TRBV24-1 and TRBJ2-3; tentatively, D is TRBD1 (7 bases). Germline V CDR1 and CDR2: KGHDR, SFDVKD. Trimming pared 1 base from V and 6 bases from J, leaving 25 bases between. This CDR3 is built from 19 residues. Here the CDR3 DNA reads TGTGCCACCAGTGATTTTAAGAATGAGGCCAGGGGGGTTGTGGATACGCAGTATTTT. Translated, it gives CATSDFKNEARGVVDTQYF.

The gene calls are TRBV7-8 and TRBJ2-1, with 12 bases matching TRBD2. Trimming at V came to 4 bases and at J to 9 bases, leaving 7 bases not matched to a gene. The CDR3 covers 15 residues. CDR1 and CDR2 (germline): SGHVS, FQNEAQ. The DNA for the CDR3 is TGTGCCAGCAGCTCGGGACTAGCGGGTGGCGGTGAGCAGTTCTTC. Amino acids: CASSSGLAGGGEQFF.

V usage is TRBV19 and J usage is TRBJ2-5; 11 bases are a match to TRBD2. Losses at the gene ends were 4 bases for V and 5 bases for J; bases not matched to a gene: 9. This CDR3 spans 16 amino acids. Germline lookup yields CDR1 LNHDA and CDR2 SQIVND (reference sequence). The chain's CDR3 is CASSTYSGRAGETQYF. The CDR3 nucleotides read TGTGCCAGTAGTACGTATAGCGGGAGGGCCGGGGAGACCCAGTACTTC.